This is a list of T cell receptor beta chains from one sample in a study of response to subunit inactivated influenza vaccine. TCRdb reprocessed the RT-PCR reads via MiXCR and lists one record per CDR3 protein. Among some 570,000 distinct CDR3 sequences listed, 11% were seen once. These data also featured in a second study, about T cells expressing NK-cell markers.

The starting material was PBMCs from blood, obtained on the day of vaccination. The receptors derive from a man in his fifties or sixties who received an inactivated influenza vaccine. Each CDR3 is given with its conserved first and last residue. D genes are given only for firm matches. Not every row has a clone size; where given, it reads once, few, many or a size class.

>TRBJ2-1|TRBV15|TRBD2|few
CATSRVGLGAGSNEQFF
TGTGCCACCAGCAGAGTAGGACTAGGGGCGGGTAGCAATGAGCAGTTCTTC
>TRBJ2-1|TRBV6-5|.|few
CASSYSIGGGRSYNEQFF
TGTGCCAGCAGTTACTCGATAGGAGGGGGCAGGTCCTACAATGAGCAGTTCTTC
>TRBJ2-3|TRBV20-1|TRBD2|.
CSARDPRGGGASDTQYF
TGCAGTGCTAGAGATCCTCGTGGCGGGGGGGCCTCAGATACGCAGTATTTT
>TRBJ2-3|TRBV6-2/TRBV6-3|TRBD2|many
CASRRTSGDTQYF
TGTGCCAGCAGAAGGACTAGCGGGGATACGCAGTATTTT
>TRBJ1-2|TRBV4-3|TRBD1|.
CASSQDLQGGYYGYTF
TGCGCCAGCAGCCAAGATCTACAGGGGGGGTACTATGGCTACACCTTC
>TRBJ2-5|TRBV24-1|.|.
CATSDSSIYQETQYF
TGTGCCACCAGTGATTCCTCTATATACCAAGAGACCCAGTACTTC
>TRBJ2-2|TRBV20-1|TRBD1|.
CSARRQGQAGELFF
TGCAGTGCTAGAAGACAGGGACAGGCCGGGGAGCTGTTTTTT
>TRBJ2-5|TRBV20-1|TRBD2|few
CSAHGSGRITETQYF
TGCAGTGCTCATGGTAGCGGGAGGATCACAGAGACCCAGTACTTC
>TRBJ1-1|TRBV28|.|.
CASRTHRGIRDTEAFF
TGTGCCAGCAGAACCCATAGGGGTATTCGGGACACTGAAGCTTTCTTT
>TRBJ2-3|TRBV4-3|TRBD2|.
CASSPTSGGSTTDTQYF
TGCGCCAGCAGCCCAACTAGCGGGGGTTCCACCACAGATACGCAGTATTTT
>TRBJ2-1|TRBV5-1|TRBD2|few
CASSSTVSGGALEQFF
TGCGCCAGCAGCTCCACCGTGAGCGGGGGGGCCTTAGAGCAGTTCTTC
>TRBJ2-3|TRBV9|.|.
CASSPDGDLTDTQYF
TGTGCCAGCAGCCCGGACGGGGACCTCACAGATACGCAGTATTTT
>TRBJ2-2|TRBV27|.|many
CASTPLDRNTGELFF
TGTGCCAGCACTCCCTTGGACAGGAACACCGGGGAGCTGTTTTTT
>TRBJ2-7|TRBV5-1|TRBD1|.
CASSPTGKTYEQYF
TGCGCCAGCAGCCCGACAGGGAAAACCTACGAGCAGTACTTC
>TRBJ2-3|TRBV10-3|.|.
CAISEVREAQYF
TGTGCCATCAGTGAGGTCCGGGAAGCGCAGTATTTT
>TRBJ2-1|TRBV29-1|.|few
CSVEDQGGRSYNEQFF
TGCAGCGTTGAAGATCAGGGCGGCCGCTCCTACAATGAGCAGTTCTTC
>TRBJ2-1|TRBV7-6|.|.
CASSSAHEQFF
TGTGCCAGCAGTTCCGCCCATGAGCAGTTCTTC
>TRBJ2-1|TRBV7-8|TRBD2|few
CASSLRGRAPNEQFF
TGTGCCAGCAGCTTACGCGGGAGGGCCCCTAATGAGCAGTTCTTC
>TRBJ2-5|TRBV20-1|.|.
CSASLFSSGAGTQYF
TGCAGTGCTAGTCTCTTTTCAAGCGGAGCAGGGACCCAGTACTTC
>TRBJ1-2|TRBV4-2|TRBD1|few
CASSQDLGQGRNYGYTF
TGTGCCAGCAGCCAAGATTTGGGACAGGGAAGAAACTATGGCTACACCTTC
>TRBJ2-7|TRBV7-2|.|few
CASSYRATYEQYF
TGTGCCAGCAGTTACAGGGCTACCTACGAGCAGTACTTC
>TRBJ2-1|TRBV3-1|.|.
CASSQLSEQFF
TGTGCCAGCAGCCAACTGAGTGAGCAGTTCTTC
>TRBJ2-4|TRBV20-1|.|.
CSVFAKNIQYF
TGCAGTGTGTTTGCCAAAAACATTCAGTACTTC
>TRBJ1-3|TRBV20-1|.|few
CSAQDPNSGNTIYF
TGCAGTGCTCAAGACCCAAACTCTGGAAACACCATATATTTT
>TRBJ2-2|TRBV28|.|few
CASGLAEGTGELFF
TGTGCCAGCGGATTAGCGGAGGGCACCGGGGAGCTGTTTTTT
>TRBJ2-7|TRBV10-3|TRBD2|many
CAISESRTSGYEQYF
TGTGCCATCAGTGAGTCTCGGACTAGCGGCTACGAGCAGTACTTC
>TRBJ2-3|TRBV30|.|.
CAWSNTDTQYF
TGTGCCTGGAGTAACACAGATACGCAGTATTTT
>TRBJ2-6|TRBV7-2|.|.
CASRLISSGANVLTF
TGTGCCAGCAGGCTCATCAGCTCTGGGGCCAACGTCCTGACTTTC
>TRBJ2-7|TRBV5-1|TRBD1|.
CASSLGRGTGGYEQYF
TGCGCCAGCAGCTTGGGGAGAGGGACAGGGGGCTACGAGCAGTACTTC
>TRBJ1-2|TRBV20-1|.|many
CSAVLDSGGHGYTF
TGCAGTGCAGTTCTCGACAGTGGGGGGCATGGCTACACCTTC
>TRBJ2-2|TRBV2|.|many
CATGGGSGTGELFF
TGTGCCACCGGAGGGGGCTCTGGCACCGGGGAGCTGTTTTTT
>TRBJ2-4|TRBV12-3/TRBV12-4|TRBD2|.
CASSHRGGRGIQYF
TGTGCCAGCAGTCACCGAGGCGGGAGGGGCATTCAGTACTTC
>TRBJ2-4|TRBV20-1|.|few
CSVSRPQLAKNIQYF
TGCAGTGTCTCGCGGCCACAGCTGGCCAAAAACATTCAGTACTTC
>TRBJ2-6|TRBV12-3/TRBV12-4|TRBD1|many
CASSRDLGQGSGANVLTF
TGTGCCAGCAGTCGAGACTTAGGACAGGGTTCAGGGGCCAACGTCCTGACTTTC
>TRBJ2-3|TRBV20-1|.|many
CSARERDTDTQYF
TGCAGTGCTAGAGAGAGGGACACAGATACGCAGTATTTT
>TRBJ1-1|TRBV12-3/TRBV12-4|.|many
CASSFSANTEAFF
TGTGCCAGCAGTTTTTCAGCGAACACTGAAGCTTTCTTT
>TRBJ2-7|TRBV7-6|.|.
CASSEWDSYEQYF
TGTGCCAGCAGCGAATGGGACTCCTACGAGCAGTACTTC
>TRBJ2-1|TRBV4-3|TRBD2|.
CASSREGLARFNEQFF
TGCGCCAGCAGCCGGGAGGGACTAGCGCGTTTCAATGAGCAGTTCTTC
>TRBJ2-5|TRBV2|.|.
CASSEAGETQYF
TGTGCCAGCAGTGAAGCGGGGGAGACCCAGTACTTC
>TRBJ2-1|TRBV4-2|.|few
CASSQVPGSLMHEQFF
TGTGCCAGCAGCCAAGTGCCCGGGAGTCTAATGCATGAGCAGTTCTTC
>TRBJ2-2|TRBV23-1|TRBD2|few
CASSPPGGDEQLTGELFF
TGCGCCAGCAGTCCCCCCGGGGGGGATGAACAATTGACCGGGGAGCTGTTTTTT
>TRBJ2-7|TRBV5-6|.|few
CASSTTGLVLGEQYF
TGTGCCAGCAGTACTACGGGACTGGTCCTAGGCGAGCAGTACTTC
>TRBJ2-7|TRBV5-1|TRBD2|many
CASSPSAGIQYEQYF
TGCGCCAGCAGCCCGTCAGCGGGAATCCAATACGAGCAGTACTTC
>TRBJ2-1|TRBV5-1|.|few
CASSPQLSSYNEQFF
TGCGCCAGCAGCCCCCAACTTAGCTCCTACAATGAGCAGTTCTTC